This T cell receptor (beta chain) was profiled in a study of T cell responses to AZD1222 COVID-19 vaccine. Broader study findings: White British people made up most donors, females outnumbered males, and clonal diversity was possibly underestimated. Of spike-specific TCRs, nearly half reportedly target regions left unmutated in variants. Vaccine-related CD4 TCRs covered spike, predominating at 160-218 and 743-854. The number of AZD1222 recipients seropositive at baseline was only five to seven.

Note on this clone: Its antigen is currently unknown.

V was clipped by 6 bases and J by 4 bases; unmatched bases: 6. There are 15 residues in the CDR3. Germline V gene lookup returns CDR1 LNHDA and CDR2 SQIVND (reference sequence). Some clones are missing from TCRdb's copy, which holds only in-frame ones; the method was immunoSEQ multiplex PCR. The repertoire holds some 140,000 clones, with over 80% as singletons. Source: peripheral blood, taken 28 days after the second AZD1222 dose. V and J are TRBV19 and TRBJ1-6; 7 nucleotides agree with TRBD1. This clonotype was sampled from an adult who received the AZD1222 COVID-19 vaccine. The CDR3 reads CASREGQKYNSPLHF. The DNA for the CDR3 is TGTGCCAGTAGGGAGGGACAGAAATATAATTCACCCCTCCACTTT.